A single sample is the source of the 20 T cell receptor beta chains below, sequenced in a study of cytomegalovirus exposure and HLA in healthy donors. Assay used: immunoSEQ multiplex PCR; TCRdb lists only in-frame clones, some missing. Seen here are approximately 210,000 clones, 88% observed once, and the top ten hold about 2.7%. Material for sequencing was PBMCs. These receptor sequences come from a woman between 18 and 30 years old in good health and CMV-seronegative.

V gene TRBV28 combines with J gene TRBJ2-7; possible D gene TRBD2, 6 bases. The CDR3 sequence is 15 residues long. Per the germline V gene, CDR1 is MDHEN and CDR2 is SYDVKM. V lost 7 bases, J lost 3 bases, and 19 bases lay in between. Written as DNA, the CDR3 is TGTGCCAGCACTCCAACGGGACTCCGAAACTACGAGCAGTACTTC. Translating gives CASTPTGLRNYEQYF.

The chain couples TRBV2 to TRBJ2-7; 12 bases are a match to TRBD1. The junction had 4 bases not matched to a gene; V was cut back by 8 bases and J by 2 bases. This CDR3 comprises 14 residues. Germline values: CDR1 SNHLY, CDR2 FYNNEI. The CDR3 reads CASGRDRGPYEQYF. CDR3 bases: TGTGCCAGCGGCCGGGACAGGGGGCCCTACGAGCAGTACTTC.

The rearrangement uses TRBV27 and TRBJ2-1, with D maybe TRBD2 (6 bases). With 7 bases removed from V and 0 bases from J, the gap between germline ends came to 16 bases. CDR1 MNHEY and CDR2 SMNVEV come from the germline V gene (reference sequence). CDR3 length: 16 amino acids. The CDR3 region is CASTITAGRSYNEQFF. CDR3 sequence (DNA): TGTGCCAGCACCATTACAGCGGGTCGCTCCTACAATGAGCAGTTCTTC.

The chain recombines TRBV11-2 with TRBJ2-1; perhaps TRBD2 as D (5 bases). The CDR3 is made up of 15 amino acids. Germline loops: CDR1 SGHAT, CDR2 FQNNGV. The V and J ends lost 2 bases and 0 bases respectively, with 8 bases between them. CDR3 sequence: CASSLYGDSYNEQFF. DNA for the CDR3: TGTGCCAGCAGCTTATACGGGGACTCCTACAATGAGCAGTTCTTC.

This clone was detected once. The CDR3, as DNA: TGTGCCAGCAGCTTAGCTACCCCCCAAGAGACCCAGTACTTC. Encoded protein: CASSLATPQETQYF. The genes are TRBV13 and TRBJ2-5; no clear D. V lost 1 base and J lost 1, with 7 bases in between. CDR3 size: 14 residues. Germline V CDR1 and CDR2: PRHDT, FYEKMQ (reference sequence). Together with reference TRBV13 and TRBJ2-5, the CDR3 gives the full variable domain: AAGVIQSPRHLIKEKRETATLKCYPIPRHDTVYWYQQGPGQDPQFLISFYEKMQSDKGSIPDRFSAQQFSDYHSELNMSSLELGDSALYFCASSLATPQETQYFGPGTRLLVL.

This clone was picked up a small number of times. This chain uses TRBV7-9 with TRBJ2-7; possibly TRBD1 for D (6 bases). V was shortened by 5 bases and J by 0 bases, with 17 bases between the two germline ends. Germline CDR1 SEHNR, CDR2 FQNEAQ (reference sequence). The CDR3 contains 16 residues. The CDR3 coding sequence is TGTGCCAGCAGCCAGACGGACAGAACTAGCTCCTACGAGCAGTACTTC. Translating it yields CASSQTDRTSSYEQYF. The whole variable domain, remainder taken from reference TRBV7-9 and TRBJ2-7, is DTGVSQNPRHKITKRGQNVTFRCDPISEHNRLYWYRQTLGQGPEFLTYFQNEAQLEKSRLLSDRFSAERPKGSFSTLEIQRTEQGDSAMYLCASSQTDRTSSYEQYFGPGTRLTVT.

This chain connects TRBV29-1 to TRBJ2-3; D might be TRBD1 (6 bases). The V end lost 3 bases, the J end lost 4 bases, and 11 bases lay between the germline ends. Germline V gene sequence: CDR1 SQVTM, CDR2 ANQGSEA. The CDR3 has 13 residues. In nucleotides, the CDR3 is TGCAGCGTTGAGAGCAGGGGTGCAGATACGCAGTATTTT. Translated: CSVESRGADTQYF.

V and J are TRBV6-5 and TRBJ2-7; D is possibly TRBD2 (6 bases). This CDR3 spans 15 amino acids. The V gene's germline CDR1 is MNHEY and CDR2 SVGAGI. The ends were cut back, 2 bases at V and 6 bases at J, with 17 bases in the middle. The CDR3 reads CASSYGGRRSSEQYF. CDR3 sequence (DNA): TGTGCCAGCAGTTACGGAGGGCGGAGGAGCTCCGAGCAGTACTTC.

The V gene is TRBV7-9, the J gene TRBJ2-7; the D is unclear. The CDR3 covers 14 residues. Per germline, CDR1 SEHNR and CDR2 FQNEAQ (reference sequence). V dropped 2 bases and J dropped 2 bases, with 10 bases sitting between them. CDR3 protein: CASSLSGETYEQYF. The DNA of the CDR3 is TGTGCCAGCAGCTTATCAGGCGAGACCTACGAGCAGTACTTC.

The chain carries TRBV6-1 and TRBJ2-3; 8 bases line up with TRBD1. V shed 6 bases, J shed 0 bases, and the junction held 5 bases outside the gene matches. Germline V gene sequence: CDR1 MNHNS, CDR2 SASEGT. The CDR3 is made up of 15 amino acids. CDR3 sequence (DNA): TGTGCCAGCAGACGGACAGGGCTAAGCACAGATACGCAGTATTTT. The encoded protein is CASRRTGLSTDTQYF.

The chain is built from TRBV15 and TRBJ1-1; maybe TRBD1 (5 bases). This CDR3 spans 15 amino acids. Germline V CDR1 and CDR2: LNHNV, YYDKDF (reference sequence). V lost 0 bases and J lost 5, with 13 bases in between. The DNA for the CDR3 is TGTGCCACCAGCAGAGATTTGGGACTACGGACTGAAGCTTTCTTT. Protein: CATSRDLGLRTEAFF.

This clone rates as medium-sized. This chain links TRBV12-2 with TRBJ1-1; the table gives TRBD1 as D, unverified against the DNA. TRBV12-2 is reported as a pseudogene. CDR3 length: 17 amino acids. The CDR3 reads CASPIFDREEGNTEAFF. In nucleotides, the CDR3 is TGTGCAAGTCCAATCTTCGACAGGGAAGAGGGCAACACTGAAGCTTTCTTT.

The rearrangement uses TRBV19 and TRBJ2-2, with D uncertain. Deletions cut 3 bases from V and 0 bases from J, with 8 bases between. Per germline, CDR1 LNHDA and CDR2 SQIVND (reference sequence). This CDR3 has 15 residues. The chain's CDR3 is CASSISSANTGELFF. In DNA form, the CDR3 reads TGTGCCAGTAGTATTTCGTCCGCGAACACCGGGGAGCTGTTTTTT.

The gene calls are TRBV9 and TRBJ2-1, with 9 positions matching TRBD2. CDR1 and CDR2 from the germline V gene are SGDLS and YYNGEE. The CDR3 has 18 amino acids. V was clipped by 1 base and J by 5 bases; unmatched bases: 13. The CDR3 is CASSVTIGLARENNEQFF. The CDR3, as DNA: TGTGCCAGCAGCGTAACCATAGGACTAGCGAGGGAGAACAATGAGCAGTTCTTC.

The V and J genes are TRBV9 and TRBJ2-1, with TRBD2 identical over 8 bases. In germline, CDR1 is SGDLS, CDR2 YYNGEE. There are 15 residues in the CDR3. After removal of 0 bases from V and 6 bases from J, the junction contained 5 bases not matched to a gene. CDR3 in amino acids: CASSVESGGFNEQFF. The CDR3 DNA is TGTGCCAGCAGCGTAGAATCGGGAGGGTTCAATGAGCAGTTCTTC.

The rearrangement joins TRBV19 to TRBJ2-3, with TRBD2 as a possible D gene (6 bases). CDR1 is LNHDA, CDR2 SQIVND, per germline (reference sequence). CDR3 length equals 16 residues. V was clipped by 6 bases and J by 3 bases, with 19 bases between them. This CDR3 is CASSNPRDAGTDTQYF. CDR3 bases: TGTGCCAGTAGCAATCCCCGGGATGCGGGGACAGATACGCAGTATTTT.

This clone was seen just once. CDR3 amino acids: CASTPYTGQDGYTF. Here the CDR3 DNA reads TGTGCCAGCACCCCATACACAGGGCAGGATGGCTACACCTTC. The chain is built from TRBV4-2 and TRBJ1-2; D is possibly TRBD1 (6 bases). Trimming took 7 bases from V and 6 from J, leaving 18 bases between them. Per the germline V gene, CDR1 is LGHNA and CDR2 is YNFKEQ. The CDR3 covers 14 residues.

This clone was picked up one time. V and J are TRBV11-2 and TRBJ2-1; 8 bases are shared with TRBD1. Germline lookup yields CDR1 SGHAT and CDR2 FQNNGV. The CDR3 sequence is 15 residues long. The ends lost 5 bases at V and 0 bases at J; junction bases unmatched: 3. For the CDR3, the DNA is TGTGCCAGCAGCCGAGGGACAGGCTCCTACAATGAGCAGTTCTTC. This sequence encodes CASSRGTGSYNEQFF. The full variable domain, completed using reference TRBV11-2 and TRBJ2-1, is EAGVAQSPRYKIIEKRQSVAFWCNPISGHATLYWYQQILGQGPKLLIQFQNNGVVDDSQLPKDRFSAERLKGVDSTLKIQPAKLEDSAVYLCASSRGTGSYNEQFFGPGTRLTVL.

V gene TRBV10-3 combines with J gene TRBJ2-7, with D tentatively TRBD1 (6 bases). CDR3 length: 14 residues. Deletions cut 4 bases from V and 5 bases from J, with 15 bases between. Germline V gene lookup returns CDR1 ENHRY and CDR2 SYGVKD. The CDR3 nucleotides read TGTGCCATCAGTGGAGGGATAGGGGGAAACGAGCAGTACTTC. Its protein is CAISGGIGGNEQYF.

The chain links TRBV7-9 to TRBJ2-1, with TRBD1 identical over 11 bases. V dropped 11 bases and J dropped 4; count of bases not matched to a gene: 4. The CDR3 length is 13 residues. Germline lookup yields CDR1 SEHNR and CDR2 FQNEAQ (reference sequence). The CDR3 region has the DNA TGTGCCCTAGGGACAGGGGGTTACAATGAGCAGTTCTTC. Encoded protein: CALGTGGYNEQFF.